Below, 24 T cell receptor beta chains from the same sample are listed, as sequenced in a study of T cells in Graves' hyperthyroidism and ophthalmopathy. There were TCR beta CDR3 regions amplified from RNA transcripts. The TCR CDR3 first-round RT-PCR relied on the HTBI primer set. TCRdb ran MiXCR on the multiplex PCR reads and lists one entry per CDR3 protein. Of roughly 250,000 distinct CDR3 sequences in the sample, roughly 17% were seen once. The sequenced material came from blood. The receptors originated from a woman aged 18 to 35 with Graves' ophthalmopathy.

This clonotype was seen many times. The chain employs TRBV27 and TRBJ2-7; no clear D. The germline V gene has CDR1 MNHEY and CDR2 SMNVEV (reference sequence). The CDR3 has 14 residues. V lost 2 bases and J lost 3, with 11 bases in between. The CDR3 loop reads CASSLGKSDYEQYF. The DNA for the CDR3 is TGTGCCAGCAGTTTAGGAAAAAGCGACTACGAGCAGTACTTC.

As to this clonotype: With a much larger clone just one base away, this may be a read error. The CDR3 spells CASSFRMTDQETQYF. The CDR3 DNA is TGTGCCAGCAGCTTTAGAATGACGGACCAAGAGACCCAGTACTTC. The chain carries TRBV7-9 and TRBJ2-5; D is uncertain. Germline V lookup: CDR1 SEHNR, CDR2 FQNEAQ (reference sequence). Trimming shortened V by 3 bases and J by 0 bases, and 11 bases separated the two germline ends. This CDR3 has 15 amino acids.

The sample holds many counts of this clonotype. This chain joins TRBV20-1 and TRBJ2-3, with D possibly called TRBD1 or TRBD2 (5 bases each). The ends were cut back, 2 bases at V and 2 bases at J, with 20 bases in the middle. Germline V CDR1 and CDR2: DFQATT, SNEGSKA (reference sequence). The CDR3 runs to 17 residues. CDR3 nucleotide sequence: TGCAGTGCTAGATTAGATTCCGGGACCCGCACCACAGATACGCAGTATTTT. Encoded protein: CSARLDSGTRTTDTQYF.

This clonotype was counted between two and nine times. The CDR3 sequence is CASSLSGSYSGNTIYF. The CDR3 DNA reads TGTGCCAGCAGCTTGTCTGGTTCTTACTCTGGAAACACCATATATTTT. The rearrangement links TRBV5-8 to TRBJ1-3; D is unresolved. Germline CDR1 reads SGHTS; CDR2 reads YDEGEE. V lost 1 base, J lost 0 bases, and 11 bases lay in between. This CDR3 has 16 amino acids. Together with reference TRBV5-8 and TRBJ1-3, the CDR3 gives the full variable domain: EAGVTQSPTHLIKTRGQQATLRCSPISGHTSVYWYQQALGLGLQFLLWYDEGEERNRGNFPPRFSGRQFPNYSSELNVNALELEDSALYLCASSLSGSYSGNTIYFGEGSWLTVV.

Many counts were recorded for this clonotype. This may be a read error: a much more frequent sequence differs by one nucleotide. This chain links TRBV28 with TRBJ1-1; D is possibly TRBD1 (5 bases). The germline CDR1 and CDR2 sequences are MDHEN and SYDVKM. There are 14 residues in the CDR3. The ends were cut back, 11 bases at V and 0 bases at J, with 16 bases in the middle. The CDR3 spells CAGITGGMNTEAFF. Here the CDR3 DNA reads TGTGCCGGCATTACCGGGGGAATGAACACTGAAGCTTTCTTT.

There are many counts of this clonotype. V is TRBV20-1 and J is TRBJ2-1, with 8 bases lining up with TRBD2. The length of the CDR3 is 13 residues. J lost 10 bases, V lost 3 bases, and 8 bases had no gene match. Germline CDR1 reads DFQATT; CDR2 reads SNEGSKA (reference sequence). CDR3 DNA sequence: TGCAGTGCTAGTGTAGCGGGAAACGGCGAGCAGTTCTTC. It yields the protein CSASVAGNGEQFF.

The table lists this clonotype with many counts. The chain employs TRBV9 and TRBJ1-2; D is uncertain. The germline gives CDR1 SGDLS, CDR2 YYNGEE. The ends were cut back, 0 bases at V and 2 bases at J, with 5 bases in the middle. The CDR3 is 13 amino acids. The CDR3 loop is CASSVDWNYGYTF. CDR3 DNA sequence: TGTGCCAGCAGCGTAGACTGGAACTATGGCTACACCTTC.

Many counts were recorded for this clonotype. The gene calls are TRBV5-6 and TRBJ1-2, with 8 bases identical to TRBD1. The CDR3 is made up of 17 amino acids. The germline V gene has CDR1 SGHDT and CDR2 YYEEEE. With V trimmed by 4 bases and J by 4 bases, 15 bases remained unmatched. This CDR3 is CASSPMGQGALFYGYTF. In DNA form, the CDR3 reads TGTGCCAGCAGCCCTATGGGGCAGGGGGCCCTTTTCTATGGCTACACCTTC.

This clonotype was seen repeatedly, ten times or more. J is TRBJ1-2 and V is TRBV6-1; 8 bases are shared with TRBD1. This CDR3 spans 14 amino acids. Germline assignment: CDR1 MNHNS and CDR2 SASEGT. The V and J ends lost 5 bases and 8 bases, in that order; junction bases with no gene match: 10. The CDR3 region is CASSQGARVEGYTF. The CDR3 DNA reads as TGTGCCAGCAGTCAGGGGGCGCGGGTCGAAGGCTACACCTTC.

This clonotype was found a few times. The chain has TRBV9 and TRBJ2-3; 8 bases match TRBD2. The CDR3 consists of 16 residues. The V and J ends lost 4 bases and 4 bases, in that order; junction bases with no gene match: 11. The V gene's germline CDR1 is SGDLS and CDR2 YYNGEE. The CDR3 spells CASSPPSGRGADTQYF. The CDR3 DNA follows: TGTGCCAGCAGCCCGCCGAGCGGGAGAGGCGCAGATACGCAGTATTTT. The full variable domain, with the rest looked up from reference TRBV9 and TRBJ2-3, is DSGVTQTPKHLITATGQRVTLRCSPRSGDLSVYWYQQSLDQGLQFLIQYYNGEERAKGNILERFSAQQFPDLHSELNLSSLELGDSALYFCASSPPSGRGADTQYFGPGTRLTVL.

This chain connects TRBV2 to TRBJ2-7; TRBD2 matches 11 bases. The germline V gene has CDR1 SNHLY and CDR2 FYNNEI. This CDR3 has 15 residues. V was clipped by 6 bases and J by 2 bases; unmatched bases: 6. CDR3 coding DNA: TGTGCCAGCAGGGCGGGACTAGCGGTGACCTACGAGCAGTACTTC. Translation: CASRAGLAVTYEQYF.

This clonotype was seen ten or more times. The chain is built from TRBV27 and TRBJ2-7, with D uncertain. The CDR3 has 12 residues. Germline CDR1 is MNHEY and CDR2 is SMNVEV (reference sequence). The V end lost 5 bases, the J end lost 6 bases, and 11 bases lay between the germline ends. CDR3 in DNA: TGTGCCAGCAGTGACACAATCTCCGAGCAGTACTTC. It is translated as CASSDTISEQYF.

This clonotype was counted ten times or more. The chain carries TRBV7-8 and TRBJ2-5, with D perhaps given as TRBD1 or TRBD2 (5 bases each). Per germline, CDR1 SGHVS and CDR2 FQNEAQ. V lost 5 bases to trimming and J lost 7 bases, with 14 bases between them. The CDR3 is 13 residues long. CDR3 sequence reads: CASSQDLGPTQYF. As DNA, the CDR3 is TGTGCCAGCAGCCAGGACTTGGGACCGACCCAGTACTTC.

This clonotype has ten or more counts. The chain joins TRBV7-2 to TRBJ2-1; 7 positions match TRBD2. The CDR3 runs to 15 residues. V trimming: 4 bases; J trimming: 3 bases; junction bases outside the gene matches: 6. Germline CDR1 SGHTA, CDR2 FQGNSA. The CDR3, as DNA: TGTGCCAGCAGCTCCCGGGACTACCGCTACAATGAGCAGTTCTTC. This sequence encodes CASSSRDYRYNEQFF.

This clonotype was picked up many times. This chain connects TRBV20-1 to TRBJ2-5, with 12 bases that match TRBD2. This CDR3 is built from 13 residues. Losses at the gene ends were 5 bases for V and 5 bases for J; bases not matched to a gene: 3. CDR1 and CDR2 (germline): DFQATT, SNEGSKA (reference sequence). CDR3 region: CSAASGRDETQYF. Written as DNA, the CDR3 is TGCAGTGCTGCTAGCGGGAGGGATGAGACCCAGTACTTC.

This clonotype was found many times. The V call is TRBV11-2, the J call TRBJ2-1; 8 bases match TRBD1. Germline-derived CDR1 and CDR2 are SGHAT and FQNNGV. The CDR3 contains 16 residues. V trimming: 4 bases; J trimming: 1 base; junction bases outside the gene matches: 6. CDR3 residues: CASSSHRGESYNEQFF. The DNA of the CDR3 is TGTGCCAGCAGCTCCCACAGGGGGGAATCCTACAATGAGCAGTTCTTC.

This clonotype was seen ten or more times. CDR3 sequence: CASSPGQAQPRNRQETQYF. In DNA form, the CDR3 reads TGTGCCAGCAGCCCGGGACAGGCCCAGCCCCGGAATAGACAAGAGACCCAGTACTTC. The chain has TRBV5-8 and TRBJ2-5, with 8 positions matching TRBD1. Germline V gene data show CDR1 as SGHTS and CDR2 as YDEGEE. The CDR3 is made up of 19 amino acids. The V and J ends lost 4 bases and 2 bases, in that order; junction bases with no gene match: 19.

The J gene is TRBJ2-7, the V gene TRBV29-1, with 16 bases lining up with TRBD2. V was clipped by 6 bases and J by 4 bases; unmatched bases: 18. Germline V gene data show CDR1 as SQVTM and CDR2 as ANQGSEA. CDR3 size: 19 residues. The CDR3 is CSVSYPGTSGRAMTYEQYF. The CDR3 DNA sequence: TGCAGCGTCTCCTACCCCGGGACTAGCGGGAGGGCCATGACGTACGAGCAGTACTTC.

This clonotype was counted many times. This sequence joins TRBV15 and TRBJ2-7; either TRBD1 or TRBD2 may supply D (5 bases each). V dropped 6 bases and J dropped 1 base, with 13 bases sitting between them. The germline V gene encodes CDR1 LNHNV and CDR2 YYDKDF (reference sequence). The CDR3 is 14 amino acids. CDR3 in amino acids: CATSGDHLSYEQYF. CDR3 nucleotide sequence: TGTGCCACCAGTGGGGACCACCTATCCTACGAGCAGTACTTC.

This clonotype has at least ten counts. The rearrangement joins TRBV6-2 or TRBV6-3 to TRBJ1-2, with D maybe TRBD1 (6 bases). The CDR3 consists of 15 residues. Between the trimmed V and J ends, which lost 6 bases and 7 bases, there was a span of 21 bases. In germline, CDR1 is MNHEY, CDR2 SVGEGT. The CDR3 DNA reads as TGTGCCAGCAGCTTTGGGACACGGCAAGATAGTGGCTACACCTTC. Amino acids: CASSFGTRQDSGYTF.

This clonotype was counted many times. V gene TRBV3-1 combines with J gene TRBJ2-3; D gene unclear. In germline, CDR1 is LGHDT, CDR2 YNNKEL (reference sequence). The CDR3 contains 13 residues. Trimming removed 0 bases at V and 3 bases at J, with 4 bases between. The CDR3: CASSQDLTDTQYF. CDR3 DNA: TGTGCCAGCAGCCAAGATTTAACAGATACGCAGTATTTT.

This clonotype appeared many times. The V call is TRBV7-9, the J call TRBJ1-2, with D tentatively TRBD1 (5 bases). The V and J ends lost 5 bases and 5 bases respectively, with 12 bases between them. Germline CDR1 is SEHNR and CDR2 is FQNEAQ (reference sequence). The CDR3 length is 13 residues. This chain's CDR3 is CASSPGTSYGYTF. CDR3 in DNA: TGTGCCAGCAGCCCCGGGACCTCATATGGCTACACCTTC.

This clonotype was seen at least ten times. V gene TRBV5-8 combines with J gene TRBJ2-1; TRBD2 might be the D (6 bases). The germline CDR1 and CDR2 sequences are SGHTS and YDEGEE. The CDR3 loop spans 15 amino acids. Trimming cost V 3 bases and J 5 bases, with 15 bases left between them. For the CDR3, the DNA is TGTGCCAGCAGCTCATACGGGAGAAACCACAATGAGCAGTTCTTC. Translation: CASSSYGRNHNEQFF. Drawing the rest from reference TRBV5-8 and TRBJ2-1, the complete variable domain is EAGVTQSPTHLIKTRGQQATLRCSPISGHTSVYWYQQALGLGLQFLLWYDEGEERNRGNFPPRFSGRQFPNYSSELNVNALELEDSALYLCASSSYGRNHNEQFFGPGTRLTVL.

This clonotype was seen at least ten times. The chain joins TRBV28 to TRBJ2-5, with 10 bases lining up with TRBD1. V gave up 1 base and J gave up 5 bases; unmatched junction bases: 4. CDR1 and CDR2 from the germline V gene are MDHEN and SYDVKM. The CDR3 contains 15 residues. This chain's CDR3 is CASSLFGQGGETQYF. CDR3 sequence (DNA): TGTGCCAGCAGTTTATTCGGACAGGGGGGGGAGACCCAGTACTTC.